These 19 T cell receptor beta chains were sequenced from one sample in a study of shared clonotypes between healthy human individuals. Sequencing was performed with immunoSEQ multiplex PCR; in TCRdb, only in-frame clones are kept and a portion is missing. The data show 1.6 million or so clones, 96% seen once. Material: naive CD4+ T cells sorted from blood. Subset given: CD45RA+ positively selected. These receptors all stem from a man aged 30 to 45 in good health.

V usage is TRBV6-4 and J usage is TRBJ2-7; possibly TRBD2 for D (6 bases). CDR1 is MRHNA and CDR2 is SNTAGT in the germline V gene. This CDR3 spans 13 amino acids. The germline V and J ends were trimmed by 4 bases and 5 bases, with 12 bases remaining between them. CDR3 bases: TGTGCCAGCAGTGTAGATAGCGGTCACGAGCAGTACTTC. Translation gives CASSVDSGHEQYF.

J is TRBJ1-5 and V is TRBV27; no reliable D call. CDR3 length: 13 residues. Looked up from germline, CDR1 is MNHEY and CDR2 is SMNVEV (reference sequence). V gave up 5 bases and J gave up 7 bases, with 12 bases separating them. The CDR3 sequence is CASSPPGGQPQHF. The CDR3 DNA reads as TGTGCCAGCAGTCCACCCGGAGGCCAGCCCCAGCATTTT.

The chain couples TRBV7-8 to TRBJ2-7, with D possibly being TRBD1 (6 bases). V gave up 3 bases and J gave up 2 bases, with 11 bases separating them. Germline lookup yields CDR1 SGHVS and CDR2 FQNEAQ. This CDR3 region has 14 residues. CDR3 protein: CASSFPGGPYEQYF. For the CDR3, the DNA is TGTGCCAGCAGCTTCCCTGGGGGCCCCTACGAGCAGTACTTC.

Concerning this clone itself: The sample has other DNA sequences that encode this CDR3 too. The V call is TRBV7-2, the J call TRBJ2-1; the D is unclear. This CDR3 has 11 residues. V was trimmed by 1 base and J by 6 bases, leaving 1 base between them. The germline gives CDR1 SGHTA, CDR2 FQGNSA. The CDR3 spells CASSLGNEQFF. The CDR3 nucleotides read TGTGCCAGCAGCTTAGGCAATGAGCAGTTCTTC.

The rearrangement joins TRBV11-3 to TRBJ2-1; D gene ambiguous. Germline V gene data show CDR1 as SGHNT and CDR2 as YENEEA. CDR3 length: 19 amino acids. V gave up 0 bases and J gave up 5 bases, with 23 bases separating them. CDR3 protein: CASSLERLAAGLTNNEQFF. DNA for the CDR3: TGTGCCAGCAGCTTAGAAAGGCTGGCAGCTGGGTTGACAAACAATGAGCAGTTCTTC.

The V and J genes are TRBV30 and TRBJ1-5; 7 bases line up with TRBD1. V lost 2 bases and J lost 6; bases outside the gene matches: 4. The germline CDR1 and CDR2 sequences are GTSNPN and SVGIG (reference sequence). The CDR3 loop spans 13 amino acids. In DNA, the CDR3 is TGTGCCTGGAGTAAACAGGGGCCTCAGCCCCAGCATTTT. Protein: CAWSKQGPQPQHF.

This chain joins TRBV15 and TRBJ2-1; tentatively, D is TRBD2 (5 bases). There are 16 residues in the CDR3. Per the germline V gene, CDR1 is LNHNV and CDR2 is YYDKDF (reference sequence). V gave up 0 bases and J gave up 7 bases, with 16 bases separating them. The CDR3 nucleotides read TGTGCCACCAGCAGAGATTCCGGGGAAAGTAATAATGAGCAGTTCTTC. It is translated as CATSRDSGESNNEQFF. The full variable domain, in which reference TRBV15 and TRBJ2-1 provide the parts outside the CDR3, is DAMVIQNPRYQVTQFGKPVTLSCSQTLNHNVMYWYQQKSSQAPKLLFHYYDKDFNNEADTPDNFQSRRPNTSFCFLDIRSPGLGDTAMYLCATSRDSGESNNEQFFGPGTRLTVL.

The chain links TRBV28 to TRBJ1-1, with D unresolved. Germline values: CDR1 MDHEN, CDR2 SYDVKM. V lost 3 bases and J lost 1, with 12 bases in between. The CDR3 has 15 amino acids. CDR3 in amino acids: CASSFPWTKNTEAFF. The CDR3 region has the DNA TGTGCCAGCAGTTTCCCCTGGACCAAGAACACTGAAGCTTTCTTT.

The chain's CDR3 is CASSPNFSNQPQHF. The CDR3 coding sequence is TGTGCCAGCAGTCCCAATTTTAGCAATCAGCCCCAGCATTTT. V is TRBV6-4 and J is TRBJ1-5; D is unclear. V was shortened by 5 bases and J by 0 bases, with 8 bases between the two germline ends. From germline, CDR1 is MRHNA and CDR2 SNTAGT. The CDR3 is made up of 14 amino acids.

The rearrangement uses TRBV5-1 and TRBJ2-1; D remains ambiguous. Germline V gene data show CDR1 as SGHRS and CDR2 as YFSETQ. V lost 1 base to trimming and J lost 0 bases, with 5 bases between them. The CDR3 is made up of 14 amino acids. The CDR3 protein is CASSLPSSYNEQFF. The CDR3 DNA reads TGCGCCAGCAGCTTGCCGAGCTCCTACAATGAGCAGTTCTTC.

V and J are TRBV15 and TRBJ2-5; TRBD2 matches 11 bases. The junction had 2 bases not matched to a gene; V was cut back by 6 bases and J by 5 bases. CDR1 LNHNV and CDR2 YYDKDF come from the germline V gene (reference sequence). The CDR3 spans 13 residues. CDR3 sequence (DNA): TGTGCCACCAGTAGCGGGAGGGTCGAGACCCAGTACTTC. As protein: CATSSGRVETQYF.

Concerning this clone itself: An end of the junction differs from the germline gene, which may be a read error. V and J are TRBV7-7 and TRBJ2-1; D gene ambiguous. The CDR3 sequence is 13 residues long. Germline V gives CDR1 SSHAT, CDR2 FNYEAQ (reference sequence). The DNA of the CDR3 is TGTGCTAGCAGCCTCGGGCCTGACAATGAGCAGTTCTTC. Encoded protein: CASSLGPDNEQFF.

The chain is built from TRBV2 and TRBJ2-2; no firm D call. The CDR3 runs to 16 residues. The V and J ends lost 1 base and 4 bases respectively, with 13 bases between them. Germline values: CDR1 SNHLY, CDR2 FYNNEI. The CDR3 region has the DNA TGTGCCAGCAGTGAAGTACGCGCAACTCCCACCGGGGAGCTGTTTTTT. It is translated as CASSEVRATPTGELFF.

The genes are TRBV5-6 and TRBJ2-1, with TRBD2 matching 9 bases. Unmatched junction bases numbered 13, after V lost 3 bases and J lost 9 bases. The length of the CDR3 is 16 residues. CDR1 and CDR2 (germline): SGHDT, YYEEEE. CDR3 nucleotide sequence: TGTGCCAGCAGCTCCCGGGGTAGCGGGAGTCTCACTGAGCAGTTCTTC. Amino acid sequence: CASSSRGSGSLTEQFF. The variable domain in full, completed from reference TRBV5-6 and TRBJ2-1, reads DAGVTQSPTHLIKTRGQQVTLRCSPKSGHDTVSWYQQALGQGPQFIFQYYEEEERQRGNFPDRFSGHQFPNYSSELNVNALLLGDSALYLCASSSRGSGSLTEQFFGPGTRLTVL.

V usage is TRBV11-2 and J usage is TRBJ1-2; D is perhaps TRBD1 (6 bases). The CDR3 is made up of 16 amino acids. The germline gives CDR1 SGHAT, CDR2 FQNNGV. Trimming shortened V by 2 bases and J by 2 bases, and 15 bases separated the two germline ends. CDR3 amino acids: CASSLWDTVSNYGYTF. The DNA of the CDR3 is TGTGCCAGCAGCTTATGGGACACCGTTAGCAACTATGGCTACACCTTC.

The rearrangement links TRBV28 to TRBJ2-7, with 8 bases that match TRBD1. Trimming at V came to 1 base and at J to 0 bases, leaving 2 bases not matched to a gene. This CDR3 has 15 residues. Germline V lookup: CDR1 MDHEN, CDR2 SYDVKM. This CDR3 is CASSLLTGDSYEQYF. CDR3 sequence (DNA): TGTGCCAGCAGTTTATTGACAGGGGACTCCTACGAGCAGTACTTC.

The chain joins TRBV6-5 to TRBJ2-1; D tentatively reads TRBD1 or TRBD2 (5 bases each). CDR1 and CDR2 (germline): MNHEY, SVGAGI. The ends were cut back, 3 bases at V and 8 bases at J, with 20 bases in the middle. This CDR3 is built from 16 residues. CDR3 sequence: CASSYFVGPVGDEQFF. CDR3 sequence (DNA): TGTGCCAGCAGTTATTTCGTGGGACCGGTAGGGGATGAGCAGTTCTTC.

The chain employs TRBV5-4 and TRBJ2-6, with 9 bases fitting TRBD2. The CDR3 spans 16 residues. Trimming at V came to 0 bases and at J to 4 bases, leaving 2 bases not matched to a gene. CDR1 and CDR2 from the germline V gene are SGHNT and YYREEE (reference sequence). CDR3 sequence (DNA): TGTGCCAGCAGCTTGGGTGGGACTAGCGGGGCCAACGTCCTGACTTTC. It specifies CASSLGGTSGANVLTF. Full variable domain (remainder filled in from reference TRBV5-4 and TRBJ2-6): ETGVTQSPTHLIKTRGQQVTLRCSSQSGHNTVSWYQQALGQGPQFIFQYYREEENGRGNFPPRFSGLQFPNYSSELNVNALELDDSALYLCASSLGGTSGANVLTFGAGSRLTVL.

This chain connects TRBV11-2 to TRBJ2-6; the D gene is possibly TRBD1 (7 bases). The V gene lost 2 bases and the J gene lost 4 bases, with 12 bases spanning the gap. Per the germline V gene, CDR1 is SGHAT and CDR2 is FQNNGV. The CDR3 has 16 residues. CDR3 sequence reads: CASSLRGTVGANVLTF. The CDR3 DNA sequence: TGTGCCAGCAGCTTACGGGGGACAGTCGGGGCCAACGTCCTGACTTTC.